These 30 T cell receptor beta chains share one sample of origin, sequenced in a study of metastatic and nonmetastatic thyroid tumors. Thyroid surgery had not been preceded by any treatment in any patient. TCRdb re-analyzed the PCR reads through MiXCR. The sample includes about 25,000 clones, around 20% of them seen just once. The sequenced sample consisted of blood. Receptor source: a male donor with papillary thyroid cancer or a benign thyroid nodule (not recorded which). Some clones in this sample may be carry-over from other donors' samples.

This clone was seen a few times. The chain joins TRBV6-1 to TRBJ1-5; no clear D gene. This CDR3 has 15 residues. Deletions cut 2 bases from V and 0 bases from J, with 8 bases between. Germline CDR1 is MNHNS and CDR2 is SASEGT. Written as DNA, the CDR3 is TGTGCCAGCAGTGAACCTGGGATTAGCAATCAGCCCCAGCATTTT. As protein: CASSEPGISNQPQHF.

This clone appeared many times. The rearrangement links TRBV5-6 to TRBJ2-7; D call uncertain. This CDR3 contains 11 residues. V was clipped by 1 base and J by 3 bases, with 2 bases between them. CDR1 SGHDT and CDR2 YYEEEE come from the germline V gene. CDR3 nucleotide sequence: TGTGCCAGCAGCTTGTTCTACGAGCAGTACTTC. Translated, it gives CASSLFYEQYF.

This clone showed up many times. V and J are TRBV3-1 and TRBJ2-7; 16 nucleotides agree with TRBD2. The CDR3 extends over 16 amino acids. The J segment lost 5 bases and the V segment lost 5 bases, leaving 6 bases of the junction unmatched. The germline gives CDR1 LGHDT, CDR2 YNNKEL (reference sequence). In DNA, the CDR3 is TGTGCCAGCAGCGAGGGACTAGCGGGAGGGGACCACGAGCAGTACTTC. This codes for CASSEGLAGGDHEQYF.

Notes on this clone: One junction end does not reproduce the germline sequence, and a read error may be involved. The V call is TRBV20-1, the J call TRBJ2-6, with 11 bases that match TRBD2. This CDR3 contains 18 residues. Germline V gene data show CDR1 as DFQATT and CDR2 as SNEGSKA (reference sequence). Written as DNA, the CDR3 is TGCGGTGCTAGAGATATCCTAGCGGGAGGCTCTGGGGCCAACATCCTGACTTTC. Translating it yields CGARDILAGGSGANILTF.

There are many counts of this clone. The chain joins TRBV28 to TRBJ2-3; D is undetermined. Trimming shortened V by 2 bases and J by 6 bases, and 3 bases separated the two germline ends. This CDR3 has 11 amino acids. Germline V gene lookup returns CDR1 MDHEN and CDR2 SYDVKM. This CDR3 is CASSLRDTQYF. The CDR3, as DNA: TGTGCCAGCAGTTTACGCGATACGCAGTATTTT.

This sequence joins TRBV12-3 or TRBV12-4 and TRBJ2-3; 12 nucleotides match TRBD2. V shed 1 base and J 7 bases; nucleotides not matched to a gene: 15. This CDR3 contains 19 residues. The CDR3 spells CASSLVLAGGPGSPNTQYF. Here the CDR3 DNA reads TGTGCCAGCAGTTTAGTACTAGCGGGAGGCCCGGGGAGCCCCAATACGCAGTATTTT.

The gene calls are TRBV19 and TRBJ1-4; D may be TRBD1 (5 bases). This CDR3 region has 13 residues. In germline, CDR1 is LNHDA, CDR2 SQIVND (reference sequence). Trimming left V 5 bases short and J 8 bases short, with 12 bases between. CDR3 bases: TGTGCCAGTAGTGAGCCTGGGGGAGAAAAACTGTTTTTT. Translating it yields CASSEPGGEKLFF. Supplemented by reference TRBV19 and TRBJ1-4, the full variable domain reads DGGITQSPKYLFRKEGQNVTLSCEQNLNHDAMYWYRQDPGQGLRLIYYSQIVNDFQKGDIAEGYSVSREKKESFPLTVTSAQKNPTAFYLCASSEPGGEKLFFGSGTQLSVL.

A note on this clone: This may be a read error, as it is one base from a much larger clone. The rearrangement links TRBV13 to TRBJ2-5; either TRBD1 or TRBD2 may fit D (5 bases each). The CDR3 is 14 residues long. CDR1 PRHDT and CDR2 FYEKMQ come from the germline V gene (reference sequence). CDR3 sequence: CASSPGTVQETHYF. The CDR3 DNA is TGTGCCAGCAGCCCCGGGACCGTCCAAGAGACCCACTACTTC.

In this sample, this clone turned up many times. This may be a read error: a much more frequent sequence differs by one nucleotide. V is TRBV27 and J is TRBJ1-5; no firm D call. Trimming took off 5 bases at V and 0 bases at J, with 5 bases between the two ends. The V gene's germline CDR1 is MNHEY and CDR2 SMNVEV (reference sequence). The CDR3 is 13 amino acids. CDR3 loop: CASSIDSNQPQHF. Here the CDR3 DNA reads TGTGCCAGCAGTATCGATAGCAATCAGCCCCAGCATTTT.

Ten or more counts support this clone. The chain is built from TRBV10-3 and TRBJ1-5; 10 nucleotides match TRBD1. The CDR3 has 16 residues. The V gene end was trimmed by 6 bases and the J gene end by 0 bases; junction bases not matched to a gene: 5. Germline-derived CDR1 and CDR2 are ENHRY and SYGVKD. CDR3 in DNA: TGTGCCATCAGCCCCGGACAGGGGGGTAGCAATCAGCCCCAGCATTTT. It codes for CAISPGQGGSNQPQHF.

At least ten counts were recorded for this clone. A clone one base away is much larger, so this may be a read error. J is TRBJ1-5 and V is TRBV30, with 9 bases lining up with TRBD1. The CDR3 has 15 residues. Germline V CDR1 and CDR2: GTSNPN, SVGIG (reference sequence). CDR3 coding DNA: TGTGCCCGGAGTTTAACCGGGACAGGGTTACGGCCCCAGCATTTT. Protein: CARSLTGTGLRPQHF.

This clone came up a few times. A read error may be the cause here, since a much bigger clone is one base away. Other DNA sequences within the sample encode an identical CDR3. The J gene is TRBJ1-3, the V gene TRBV4-1; TRBD1 might be the D (5 bases). This CDR3 comprises 15 residues. CDR1 is MGHRA and CDR2 is YSYEKL in the germline V gene. The CDR3: CASSQGIGSGNTIYF. DNA for the CDR3: TGTGCCAGCAGCCAGGGAATTGGCTCTGGAAACACCATATATTTT.

This clone is medium-sized. The chain links TRBV28 to TRBJ1-6, with D unclear. Germline lookup yields CDR1 MDHEN and CDR2 SYDVKM. V shed 3 bases and J shed 9 bases, with 9 bases lying between them. This CDR3 has 13 amino acids. This chain's CDR3 is CASSFPGSSPLHF. As DNA, the CDR3 is TGTGCCAGCAGTTTTCCCGGGAGTTCACCCCTCCACTTT.

The gene calls are TRBV4-1 and TRBJ2-7; TRBD2 agrees at 8 bases. The ends lost 2 bases at V and 0 bases at J; junction bases unmatched: 3. Germline V CDR1 and CDR2: MGHRA, YSYEKL. The CDR3 is made up of 15 amino acids. CDR3 bases: TGCGCCAGCAGCCAAAGCGGGGGTTCCTCCTACGAGCAGTACTTC. This encodes CASSQSGGSSYEQYF.

This clone was picked up many times. V gene TRBV9 combines with J gene TRBJ1-1; D gene uncertain. Per germline, CDR1 SGDLS and CDR2 YYNGEE. The germline V and J ends were trimmed by 3 bases and 4 bases, with 10 bases remaining between them. There are 13 residues in the CDR3. The CDR3 spells CASSDGVVTEAFF. In DNA, the CDR3 is TGTGCCAGCAGCGATGGGGTCGTCACTGAAGCTTTCTTT.

This clone occurred many times. The chain is built from TRBV27 and TRBJ2-2, with D perhaps TRBD1 (5 bases). The germline V gene has CDR1 MNHEY and CDR2 SMNVEV (reference sequence). The CDR3 is 20 amino acids. With 1 base removed from V and 3 bases from J, the gap between germline ends came to 24 bases. The CDR3 DNA sequence: TGTGCCAGCAGTTTATATCGGTGGGGCGGACCCAACGCTGACACCGGGGAGCTGTTTTTT. This codes for CASSLYRWGGPNADTGELFF.

This chain connects TRBV7-9 to TRBJ2-7; D is unresolved. V dropped 8 bases and J dropped 6 bases, with 17 bases sitting between them. The CDR3 is 13 amino acids. The V gene's germline CDR1 is SEHNR and CDR2 FQNEAQ (reference sequence). CDR3 protein: CASATPGVCEQYF. The CDR3 DNA reads TGTGCCAGCGCAACTCCTGGGGTGTGCGAGCAGTACTTC.

Details on this clone: This CDR3 fails to terminate in the conserved phenylalanine or tryptophan, so it likely reflects a read error. It is unclear where the CDR3 begins or ends on the DNA, so no DNA is shown, and the CDR3 is as TCRdb lists it. The chain links TRBV25-1 to TRBJ2-2; TRBD2 is the table's D call and was not checked against the DNA. The CDR3 totals 13 residues, both ends included. CDR1 MGHDK and CDR2 SYGVNS come from the germline V gene. The CDR3 protein is CASGPRNPGEMFV.

The table lists this clone with many counts. Given the absence of the conserved phenylalanine or tryptophan at the CDR3 end, a read error is likely. Because the CDR3's place on the DNA is in doubt, the DNA is left out and the CDR3 is given as listed by TCRdb. V and J are TRBV20-1 and TRBJ2-7; the table's D call, TRBD1, was not checked against the DNA. The CDR3 has 8 residues if both end residues are counted. Germline CDR1 DFQATT, CDR2 SNEGSKA (reference sequence). The CDR3 reads CSARDGGM.

The chain employs TRBV6-1 and TRBJ2-2; 7 bases are a match to TRBD1. CDR1 is MNHNS, CDR2 SASEGT, per germline. The CDR3 totals 14 residues. The junction had 2 bases not matched to a gene; V was cut back by 6 bases and J by 1 base. The CDR3 bases are TGTGCCAGCAGGGGGACAGTGAACACCGGGGAGCTGTTTTTT. The encoded protein is CASRGTVNTGELFF.

The sample holds a few counts of this clone. The chain carries TRBV27 and TRBJ2-7, with 7 nucleotides matching TRBD1. The CDR3 runs to 14 residues. Germline trimming cut 7 bases from V and 2 bases from J; bases unmatched to any gene: 8. Germline V lookup: CDR1 MNHEY, CDR2 SMNVEV (reference sequence). The CDR3 DNA is TGTGCCAGCAACTTAAGACAGGGCCCCTACGAGCAGTACTTC. Its protein is CASNLRQGPYEQYF.

In its sample, this clone was seen many times. The same CDR3 also results from other DNA sequences found in this sample. The chain combines TRBV14 with TRBJ2-7, with 10 bases fitting TRBD2. The CDR3 loop spans 16 amino acids. In germline, CDR1 is SGHDN, CDR2 FVKESK. The V segment lost 4 bases and the J segment 0 bases; nucleotides outside the gene matches: 6. The CDR3: CASSRLTSGPSYEQYF. The CDR3 DNA reads as TGTGCCAGCAGCCGCTTGACTAGCGGGCCCTCCTACGAGCAGTACTTC.

In its sample, this clone was seen a few times. V is TRBV6-1 and J is TRBJ2-1; perhaps TRBD2 as D (5 bases). The V gene lost 2 bases and the J gene lost 12 bases, with 11 bases spanning the gap. CDR3 size: 12 residues. Germline values: CDR1 MNHNS, CDR2 SASEGT. The CDR3 nucleotides read TGTGCCAGCAGTGAATTCGGGGATCGGCAGTTCTTC. Encoded protein: CASSEFGDRQFF.

As regards this clone: This CDR3 is also generated by other DNA sequences in the sample. V and J are TRBV7-2 and TRBJ2-3; D perhaps matches TRBD2 (6 bases). V shed 0 bases and J shed 1 base, with 14 bases lying between them. This CDR3 is 17 amino acids long. CDR1 and CDR2 (germline): SGHTA, FQGNSA. The CDR3 DNA follows: TGTGCCAGCAGCTTAGCTCCCCCCGGGGGAGGCACAGATACGCAGTATTTT. This encodes CASSLAPPGGGTDTQYF.

J is TRBJ2-1 and V is TRBV27; 7 bases align to TRBD1. This CDR3 contains 13 residues. Germline V gene data show CDR1 as MNHEY and CDR2 as SMNVEV (reference sequence). Trimming at V came to 4 bases and at J to 16 bases, leaving 13 bases not matched to a gene. The CDR3 DNA is TGTGCCAGCAGTTCGGGACAGTACAATGAGCTCTTCTTC. It is translated as CASSSGQYNELFF.

This clone appeared a few times. The chain employs TRBV6-1 and TRBJ2-2, with 9 positions matching TRBD2. Trimming took 7 bases from V and 17 from J; bases not matched to a gene: 20. This CDR3 region has 15 residues. In germline, CDR1 is MNHNS, CDR2 SASEGT. CDR3: CASMATSGHTGDLFF. Here the CDR3 DNA reads TGTGCCAGCATGGCGACTAGCGGACACACCGGGGATCTTTTTTTT.

This clone was counted only a few times. The chain recombines TRBV6-1 with TRBJ2-1; 9 nucleotides line up with TRBD2. Germline assignment: CDR1 MNHNS and CDR2 SASEGT. CDR3 length: 17 residues. V lost 10 bases, J lost 8 bases, and 21 bases stayed unmatched. The CDR3 sequence: CANNGGGVMVFRDEQFF. The DNA of the CDR3 is TGTGCCAACAATGGCGGGGGGGTAATGGTTTTCAGGGATGAGCAGTTCTTC.

The chain couples TRBV11-2 to TRBJ2-7; tentative D call: TRBD1 (7 bases). The CDR3 spans 18 residues. Trimming removed 4 bases at V and 5 bases at J, with 27 bases between. Germline CDR1 and CDR2: SGHAT and FQNNGV. The CDR3 DNA sequence: TGTGCCAGCAGCTCGAGAGGGGGCGATAGGCGGGGATTAAACGAGCAGTACTTC. Its protein product is CASSSRGGDRRGLNEQYF.

Comment on this clone: At one boundary the junction diverges from the germline segment, which might be a read error. The rearrangement uses TRBV7-3 and TRBJ2-2; perhaps TRBD2 as D (6 bases). CDR3 length: 15 amino acids. CDR1 and CDR2 (germline): SGHTA, FQGTGA. In DNA, the CDR3 is TGTGCCAGCAGCTCACCGGAGGGGTACACAGGGGAGCTGTTTTTT. Amino acids: CASSSPEGYTGELFF.

Concerning this clone itself: One end of the junction varies from germline; a read error may be responsible. The chain is built from TRBV4-1 and TRBJ1-5; D unresolved. This CDR3 contains 12 residues. Germline V gives CDR1 MGHRA, CDR2 YSYEKL. The chain's CDR3 is CASGQAGQTQHF. The CDR3 DNA reads TGCGCCAGCGGCCAGGCTGGTCAGACCCAGCATTTT.